The present entry profiles one TCR beta chain with its context. Germline V gene data show CDR1 as LGHDT and CDR2 as YNNKEL (reference sequence). This CDR3 has 18 residues. J lost 5 bases, V lost 1 base, and 14 bases had no gene match. These data are taken from a study of blood T cell repertoires in COVID-19. Study overall: Researchers got acute and convalescent COVID-19 samples from the United States, Italy and Spain. T cells, B-cell-depleted T cells, or PBMCs provided the cDNA or gDNA that served as material.

The data were produced by immunoSEQ multiplex PCR, yet TCRdb's version contains in-frame clones alone and is incomplete. The data contain about 360,000 clones, 70% to 90% of them singletons. The clonotype was recovered from a middle-aged man in a cohort exposed to, infected with or recovered from COVID-19 (not recorded which). J is TRBJ1-3 and V is TRBV3-1 (or the pseudogene TRBV3-2), with 7 bases aligning to TRBD1. Specimen: PBMCs or T cells enriched from blood (not recorded which). CDR3 sequence reads: CASSQGGPTGRGRNTIYF. The CDR3, as DNA: TGTGCCAGCAGCCAAGGGGGGCCGACAGGGCGTGGGAGAAACACCATATATTTT.